One and the same sample provided the 28 T cell receptor beta chains below, sequenced in a study of CD8+ T cells in alopecia areata (dated by TCRdb to the late 2010s). Library generation was performed with the immunoSEQ multiplex PCR assay. RNA was extracted from all samples and reverse transcribed into cDNA, which served as template for TCR sequencing. The source is immuneACCESS, and TCRdb retained only in-frame sequences with V and J called. Part of the clones is not carried over; for the studies checked, unresolved V genes explain less than half of this, and the remainder is unexplained. The sample table records 200,000 to 250,000 clones; around 66% of these occur just once. The ten most abundant clones make up over 1% of the sample. The sample's treatment or condition label, decoded: oral pan-JAK inhibitor, 5-10 mg twice daily. The sample in question was CD4+ T cells sorted from blood, obtained between weeks 44 and 45, from a patient treated with tofacitinib. The receptors were gathered from a human donor with alopecia areata.

Of note for this clone: At the DNA level, this CDR3 is encoded by other sequences in the same sample as well. V is TRBV20-1 and J is TRBJ2-7; the D is unclear. The CDR3 covers 11 residues. Trimming removed 0 bases at V and 4 bases at J, with 4 bases between. From germline, CDR1 is DFQATT and CDR2 SNEGSKA (reference sequence). Here the CDR3 reads CSARDTYEQYF. DNA of the CDR3: TGCAGTGCTAGAGATACGTACGAGCAGTACTTC.

The count of this clone is one. V is TRBV2 and J is TRBJ2-7; no clear D gene. CDR3 length: 14 residues. Deletions cut 5 bases from V and 6 bases from J, with 17 bases between. The germline gives CDR1 SNHLY, CDR2 FYNNEI. Written as DNA, the CDR3 is TGTGCCAGCAGTCCGAATCAAGTTTTTGCCGAGCAGTACTTC. This codes for CASSPNQVFAEQYF.

The gene calls are TRBV25-1 and TRBJ2-7; maybe TRBD2 (6 bases). Germline loops: CDR1 MGHDK, CDR2 SYGVNS. The CDR3 runs 13 residues. V lost 4 bases to trimming and J lost 8 bases, with 15 bases between them. DNA of the CDR3: TGTGCCAGCAGTGTGGAAAGGCTAGCGCAGCAGTACTTC. This translates into CASSVERLAQQYF.

The chain uses TRBV15 and TRBJ2-3; tentatively, D is TRBD1 (5 bases). Germline CDR1 is LNHNV and CDR2 is YYDKDF (reference sequence). V lost 3 bases and J 2 bases, leaving 18 bases between the germline ends. The CDR3 is 17 amino acids. In DNA form, the CDR3 reads TGTGCCACCAGCAGTCCTGACCCAGGGTCTTACACAGATACGCAGTATTTT. Translating gives CATSSPDPGSYTDTQYF.

Regarding this clone: One end of the junction varies from germline; a read error may be responsible. This chain joins TRBV7-9 and TRBJ2-7; 9 bases are shared with TRBD2. Germline V gene sequence: CDR1 SEHNR, CDR2 FQNEAQ (reference sequence). The CDR3 consists of 15 residues. The CDR3 sequence is CASSVASGNLYEQYF. The CDR3 region has the DNA TGTGCCAGCAGCGTAGCTAGCGGGAATCTCTACGAGCAGTACTTC. Combining the CDR3 with reference TRBV7-9 and TRBJ2-7 gives the whole variable domain DTGVSQNPRHKITKRGQNVTFRCDPISEHNRLYWYRQTLGQGPEFLTYFQNEAQLEKSRLLSDRFSAERPKGSFSTLEIQRTEQGDSAMYLCASSVASGNLYEQYFGPGTRLTVT.

J is TRBJ2-5 and V is TRBV14; 8 nucleotides align to TRBD1. J gave up 3 bases and V 4 bases, and 13 bases lay outside the gene matches. Germline CDR1 reads SGHDN; CDR2 reads FVKESK. This CDR3 spans 17 amino acids. The CDR3 DNA follows: TGTGCCAGCAGCCGAACCCTAGGGACAGGAGGAGAAGAGACCCAGTACTTC. Its translation is CASSRTLGTGGEETQYF.

V and J are TRBV29-1 and TRBJ1-1; D ambiguous. CDR1 SQVTM and CDR2 ANQGSEA come from the germline V gene. The CDR3 is 13 amino acids. With 4 bases removed from V and 0 bases from J, the gap between germline ends came to 9 bases. CDR3 bases: TGCAGCGTTGGCGGAAATATGAACACTGAAGCTTTCTTT. Translation: CSVGGNMNTEAFF. Variable domain in full (rest from reference TRBV29-1 and TRBJ1-1): SAVISQKPSRDICQRGTSLTIQCQVDSQVTMMFWYRQQPGQSLTLIATANQGSEATYESGFVIDKFPISRPNLTFSTLTVSNMSPEDSSIYLCSVGGNMNTEAFFGQGTRLTVV.

The chain employs TRBV27 and TRBJ1-5, with D unclear. The CDR3 consists of 13 residues. Per the germline V gene, CDR1 is MNHEY and CDR2 is SMNVEV (reference sequence). The V and J ends lost 4 bases and 7 bases respectively, with 11 bases between them. CDR3: CASSSREEQPQHF. The DNA for the CDR3 is TGTGCCAGCAGTTCAAGGGAGGAACAGCCCCAGCATTTT.

V is TRBV6-6 and J is TRBJ2-3, with D tentatively TRBD1 or TRBD2 (6 bases each). This CDR3 region has 14 residues. V was clipped by 10 bases and J by 5 bases, with 19 bases between them. Germline CDR1 is MNHNY and CDR2 is SVGAGI (reference sequence). CDR3 nucleotides: TGTGCCACCTCGAAAGGGGGGCCATTAGATACGCAGTATTTT. It translates to CATSKGGPLDTQYF.

This chain links TRBV9 with TRBJ2-5; TRBD2 matches 9 bases. From germline, CDR1 is SGDLS and CDR2 YYNGEE. This CDR3 comprises 15 residues. V lost 3 bases to trimming and J lost 5 bases; unmatched junction nucleotides: 8. The CDR3 region is CASSGNPSGVETQYF. The CDR3 DNA reads as TGTGCCAGCAGCGGAAACCCTAGCGGGGTCGAGACCCAGTACTTC. The entire variable domain, with the rest obtained from reference TRBV9 and TRBJ2-5, is as follows: DSGVTQTPKHLITATGQRVTLRCSPRSGDLSVYWYQQSLDQGLQFLIQYYNGEERAKGNILERFSAQQFPDLHSELNLSSLELGDSALYFCASSGNPSGVETQYFGPGTRLLVL.

This clone has just a few counts. This chain links TRBV7-6 with TRBJ2-7, with D tentatively TRBD1 or TRBD2 (5 bases each). Germline lookup yields CDR1 SGHVS and CDR2 FNYEAQ. V was pared by 9 bases and J by 3 bases, with 12 bases between. The CDR3 runs to 12 residues. DNA of the CDR3: TGTGCCAGTGGGGACGGAAGCTACGAGCAGTACTTC. Translated, it gives CASGDGSYEQYF.

The rearrangement joins TRBV29-1 to TRBJ2-1; D gene unclear. V was pared by 1 base and J by 6 bases, with 4 bases between. Germline CDR1 is SQVTM and CDR2 is ANQGSEA. The length of the CDR3 is 11 residues. CDR3 DNA sequence: TGCAGCGTTGAAGCGCCCAATGAGCAGTTCTTC. Amino acids: CSVEAPNEQFF.

This chain connects TRBV12-5 to TRBJ1-5; tentatively, D is TRBD1 (5 bases). CDR3 length: 12 residues. V lost 6 bases and J 5 bases, leaving 8 bases between the germline ends. Per germline, CDR1 LGHNT and CDR2 FRNRAP. CDR3 bases: TGTGCTAGTGGGCTACAGGATCAGCCCCAGCATTTT. This codes for CASGLQDQPQHF.

The gene calls are TRBV5-1 and TRBJ1-1; 8 nucleotides match TRBD1. The V gene's germline CDR1 is SGHRS and CDR2 YFSETQ. With V trimmed by 3 bases and J by 4 bases, 5 bases remained unmatched. The CDR3 contains 14 residues. The CDR3 DNA sequence: TGCGCCAGCAGCTCGGGACAGGTCGGCACTGAAGCTTTCTTT. Protein sequence: CASSSGQVGTEAFF.

CDR3 in amino acids: CASSQSLSPYTF. Written as DNA, the CDR3 is TGTGCCAGCAGCCAGTCGCTATCCCCCTACACCTTC. This sequence joins TRBV2 and TRBJ1-2; D not certain. From germline, CDR1 is SNHLY and CDR2 FYNNEI. This CDR3 is built from 12 residues. The V gene lost 6 bases and the J gene lost 10 bases, with 15 bases spanning the gap. Combining the CDR3 with reference TRBV2 and TRBJ1-2 gives the whole variable domain EPEVTQTPSHQVTQMGQEVILRCVPISNHLYFYWYRQILGQKVEFLVSFYNNEISEKSEIFDDQFSVERPDGSNFTLKIRSTKLEDSAMYFCASSQSLSPYTFGSGTRLTVV.

This clone turned up a few times. The V and J genes are TRBV29-1 and TRBJ2-1; D gene unclear. V gave up 6 bases and J gave up 10 bases, with 10 bases separating them. Germline CDR1 and CDR2: SQVTM and ANQGSEA. This CDR3 region has 10 residues. Here the CDR3 reads CSVQTEEQFF. In DNA, the CDR3 is TGCAGCGTCCAAACTGAGGAGCAGTTCTTC.

This clone has more than one count but fewer than ten. The rearrangement uses TRBV10-3 and TRBJ2-3, with TRBD2 matching over 14 bases. J gave up 4 bases and V 4 bases, and 1 base lay outside the gene matches. The CDR3 is 15 residues long. CDR1 and CDR2 from the germline V gene are ENHRY and SYGVKD. CDR3 sequence reads: CAISGGLAGADTQYF. The CDR3 region has the DNA TGTGCCATCAGTGGGGGACTAGCGGGGGCAGATACGCAGTATTTT.

This rearrangement joins TRBV29-1 to TRBJ1-1, with a weak D call TRBD1 (5 bases). V was pared by 5 bases and J by 0 bases, with 16 bases between. Germline CDR1 reads SQVTM; CDR2 reads ANQGSEA. The CDR3 loop spans 15 amino acids. The CDR3 reads CSVSRSGTVNTEAFF. CDR3 sequence (DNA): TGCAGCGTTTCTCGCTCTGGGACTGTGAACACTGAAGCTTTCTTT.

The chain employs TRBV7-9 and TRBJ1-1, with TRBD1 identical over 7 bases. Germline V gene lookup returns CDR1 SEHNR and CDR2 FQNEAQ (reference sequence). The V segment lost 7 bases and the J segment 1 base; nucleotides outside the gene matches: 9. CDR3 length: 15 amino acids. The CDR3 region is CASTHNRGGNTEAFF. The CDR3 DNA is TGTGCCAGCACCCATAACAGGGGAGGGAACACTGAAGCTTTCTTT.

The chain links TRBV30 to TRBJ2-2, with D unresolved. Trimming cost V 4 bases and J 3 bases, with 6 bases left between them. The germline CDR1 and CDR2 sequences are GTSNPN and SVGIG (reference sequence). This CDR3 has 12 amino acids. CDR3 residues: CAWISDTGELFF. CDR3 nucleotide sequence: TGTGCCTGGATTAGTGACACCGGGGAGCTGTTTTTT.

The chain uses TRBV25-1 and TRBJ1-2; weak D call: TRBD1 (5 bases). Looked up from germline, CDR1 is MGHDK and CDR2 is SYGVNS. Deletions cut 2 bases from V and 8 bases from J, with 12 bases between. CDR3 length equals 13 residues. CDR3 sequence reads: CASSELGDEGYTF. The DNA for the CDR3 is TGTGCCAGCAGTGAACTAGGGGACGAAGGCTACACCTTC.

This clone occurred once. This chain joins TRBV7-8 and TRBJ1-2; D unresolved. The germline V and J ends were trimmed by 1 base and 8 bases, with 11 bases remaining between them. Germline-derived CDR1 and CDR2 are SGHVS and FQNEAQ. CDR3 size: 13 residues. CDR3 sequence: CASSLDSVSGYTF. CDR3 in DNA: TGTGCCAGCAGCTTAGACTCAGTATCCGGCTACACCTTC.

The chain links TRBV10-3 to TRBJ2-5, with a weak D call TRBD2 (5 bases). CDR1 is ENHRY, CDR2 SYGVKD, per germline. The CDR3 runs to 14 residues. Trimming pared 10 bases from V and 4 bases from J, leaving 19 bases between. CDR3 region: CATMGRGSGETQYF. CDR3 bases: TGTGCCACTATGGGTCGGGGAAGCGGAGAGACCCAGTACTTC.

The chain is built from TRBV15 and TRBJ2-3; D remains unclear. Germline CDR1 reads LNHNV; CDR2 reads YYDKDF (reference sequence). Trimming removed 1 base at V and 0 bases at J, with 2 bases between. The CDR3 length is 13 residues. The CDR3 region is CATSRGSTDTQYF. Written as DNA, the CDR3 is TGTGCCACCAGCAGAGGAAGCACAGATACGCAGTATTTT.

The CDR3 sequence: CSVGGVVVETQYF. CDR3 in DNA: TGCAGCGTTGGAGGGGTGGTAGTAGAGACCCAGTACTTC. The chain carries TRBV29-1 and TRBJ2-5; D may match TRBD1 or TRBD2 (5 bases each). V lost 4 bases to trimming and J lost 4 bases, with 13 bases between them. CDR3 size: 13 residues. Germline V gene data show CDR1 as SQVTM and CDR2 as ANQGSEA.

The J gene is TRBJ2-5, the V gene TRBV25-1; weak D call: TRBD1 (5 bases). The germline CDR1 and CDR2 sequences are MGHDK and SYGVNS. The V and J ends lost 8 bases and 4 bases respectively, with 8 bases between them. The CDR3 has 11 amino acids. CDR3 coding DNA: TGTGCCAGCTCCAGGGTAGAGACCCAGTACTTC. Translation gives CASSRVETQYF.

The V call is TRBV2, the J call TRBJ2-3, with D maybe TRBD1 (5 bases). Trimming pared 5 bases from V and 5 bases from J, leaving 17 bases between. CDR1 and CDR2 (germline): SNHLY, FYNNEI. The CDR3 covers 15 residues. The chain's CDR3 is CASSKQEKRGDTQYF. The DNA for the CDR3 is TGTGCCAGCAGTAAACAGGAGAAAAGGGGAGATACGCAGTATTTT.

This chain joins TRBV30 and TRBJ2-5, with D hard to call. The CDR3 totals 13 residues. Trimming pared 1 base from V and 5 bases from J, leaving 11 bases between. Germline V gene data show CDR1 as GTSNPN and CDR2 as SVGIG (reference sequence). The CDR3 protein is CAWSAGPPETQYF. CDR3 bases: TGTGCCTGGAGTGCCGGCCCGCCGGAGACCCAGTACTTC.